This T cell receptor beta chain was retrieved from a study of post-analysis software for immune sequencing data. Study summary: The study covered relapsing-remitting, secondary progressive and progressive-relapsing courses of multiple sclerosis. Study-level points and caveats: Five or six TRBV segments, TRBV5-6, TRBV5-1 and TRBV20-1 among them, were found more frequent in patients than controls. Samples from one preparation batch, clustered by F measure, grouped strongly together.

To note about this clonotype: Its antigen is not identified.

Germline V CDR1 and CDR2: MNHEY, SVGAGI. The CDR3 totals 19 residues. The ends were cut back, 2 bases at V and 3 bases at J, with 24 bases in the middle. Researchers reported that TCR beta cDNA libraries carried unique molecular identifiers. From the PCR reads, TCRdb called clonotypes with MiXCR, one entry per CDR3 protein. The profile shows around 400,000 distinct CDR3 sequences, about 40% of them singletons. The source material was blood. This TCR was sampled from a girl aged 2 to 10 with multiple sclerosis. This sequence joins TRBV6-5 and TRBJ2-3; D possibly matches TRBD1 or TRBD2 (5 bases each). CDR3 residues: CASSYRTNSGTTRTDTQYF. As DNA, the CDR3 is TGTGCCAGCAGTTACCGTACAAACTCCGGGACCACGAGAACAGATACGCAGTATTTT.